This T cell receptor beta chain derives from a study of CD8 T cells in ankylosing spondylitis. For TCR beta, libraries came from quantitative 5'-RACE with molecular barcodes. MiXCR, run by TCRdb on the 5' RACE reads, gives a single entry per CDR3 protein. The sample lists about 540,000 distinct CDR3 sequences, about 12% occurring once. This clonotype was counted a few times. The antigen is undetermined. Study outcomes and limitations: A TCR beta motif made of several highly homologous variants seemed typical of ankylosing spondylitis blood. Previously reported in reactive arthritis synovial fluid and blood were some of the motif variants. From matched ankylosing spondylitis synovial fluid, disease-linked clones were reportedly recovered at significantly enriched levels. Clones linked with disease were CD8+ and fairly uncommon in the peripheral blood.

Germline CDR1 is SGHRS and CDR2 is YFSETQ. The V segment lost 4 bases and the J segment 2 bases; nucleotides outside the gene matches: 8. The CDR3 is made up of 16 amino acids. This chain uses TRBV5-1 with TRBJ2-3, with 9 bases identical to TRBD2. The sequence was collected from a male donor with ankylosing spondylitis. Specimen: blood, either unsorted or a sorted T cell fraction (not recorded which). As DNA, the CDR3 is TGCGCCAGCAGCCCCGGGACTAGCCCCCCCACAGATACGCAGTATTTT. Its protein is CASSPGTSPPTDTQYF. Filled out from reference TRBV5-1 and TRBJ2-3, the complete variable domain reads KAGVTQTPRYLIKTRGQQVTLSCSPISGHRSVSWYQQTPGQGLQFLFEYFSETQRNKGNFPGRFSGRQFSNSRSEMNVSTLELGDSALYLCASSPGTSPPTDTQYFGPGTRLTVL.